This T cell receptor beta chain came from a study of cytomegalovirus exposure and HLA in healthy donors. Across the whole study: An earlier analysis identified 120 million or so unique TCR beta sequences in about 170 million T cells. Study-level findings and limits: Previous analysis showed most TCR beta V segments were productive about 87% or about 30% of the time. Most subjects' HLA-A and HLA-B alleles were reportedly predicted from TCR beta sequences. It was likely that a cluster of highly shared sequence variants was a sequencing artifact.

Trimming left V 3 bases short and J 6 bases short, with 11 bases between. The CDR3 spans 13 residues. CDR1 and CDR2 (germline): SGHTA, FQGNSA. This PCR relied on a set of 60 Vbeta primers and 13 Jbeta primers. Clones were read by immunoSEQ multiplex PCR, and TCRdb kept only the in-frame ones, dropping some. Of about 190,000 clones in the sample, around four fifths are singletons; the top ten hold less than 1.1%. This clone was picked up a small number of times. No antigen is known for it. This clonotype originated in a woman aged 40 to 50 in good health and CMV-seronegative. The genes are TRBV7-2 and TRBJ1-1, with D possibly being TRBD1 (5 bases). Input material: PBMCs. CDR3 nucleotide sequence: TGTGCCAGCAGCTTGGGAGGGACTGCTGAAGCTTTCTTT. Translated, it gives CASSLGGTAEAFF.